These 14 T cell receptor beta chains were all obtained from the same sample, sequenced in a study of human T cells and chemical hapten exposure. TCRdb analysed the RACE reads with MiXCR anew, one entry per CDR3 protein. The repertoire consists of 110,000 to 150,000 distinct CDR3 sequences, with roughly 12% occurring once and the leading ten covering approximately 1.3%. Time point meaning: patch test 2, 6 weeks after DPC sensitization. Treatment defined: therapeutic diphenylcyclopropenone sensitization with weekly scalp DPC. Source: whole blood, taken in connection with sensitization to the hapten diphenylcyclopropenone (DPC). These TCRs come from a woman aged 45-65 years with alopecia areata. Some clones in this sample may be carry-over from other donors' samples.

V usage is TRBV27 and J usage is TRBJ2-1; tentatively, D is TRBD2 (7 bases). Trimming pared 7 bases from V and 7 bases from J, leaving 29 bases between. This CDR3 contains 18 residues. Germline V gene sequence: CDR1 MNHEY, CDR2 SMNVEV (reference sequence). The CDR3 DNA reads as TGTGCCAGCACTTCCCCCTCCGGTGCGGGAGAAGGGGGGAATGAGCAGTTCTTC. Protein product: CASTSPSGAGEGGNEQFF.

This clonotype was seen a few times. This chain uses TRBV29-1 with TRBJ2-3; the match to TRBD1 covers 11 bases. The CDR3 consists of 14 residues. Germline values: CDR1 SQVTM, CDR2 ANQGSEA. V was pared by 7 bases and J by 4 bases, with 7 bases of the junction left unmatched. Written as DNA, the CDR3 is TGCAGCGCACCGGGACAGGGGGATCCAGATACGCAGTATTTT. It specifies CSAPGQGDPDTQYF.

This clonotype was counted ten times or more. The genes are TRBV7-6 and TRBJ1-1, with 7 bases identical to TRBD1. The J segment lost 6 bases and the V segment lost 2 bases, leaving 21 bases of the junction unmatched. Germline CDR1 reads SGHVS; CDR2 reads FNYEAQ. The CDR3 consists of 19 residues. The CDR3 region is CASSLSSFPGGTGTPEAFF. DNA of the CDR3: TGTGCCAGCAGCTTATCATCCTTTCCAGGGGGAACTGGAACCCCTGAAGCTTTCTTT.

This clonotype was recorded a few times. The chain is built from TRBV29-1 and TRBJ2-1, with a tentative D call TRBD2 (7 bases). V lost 6 bases and J lost 0, with 18 bases in between. This CDR3 has 16 residues. Germline CDR1 SQVTM, CDR2 ANQGSEA. CDR3 bases: TGCAGCGTGGCCCCCCGAGGGGGGGTCTCCTACAATGAGCAGTTCTTC. As protein: CSVAPRGGVSYNEQFF.

V and J are TRBV5-1 and TRBJ2-7; possibly TRBD1 or TRBD2 for D (5 bases each). The germline gives CDR1 SGHRS, CDR2 YFSETQ. The CDR3 sequence is 14 residues long. Trimming took off 0 bases at V and 5 bases at J, with 12 bases between the two ends. The CDR3 loop is CASSLERGFDEQYF. The CDR3 nucleotides read TGCGCCAGCAGCTTGGAACGGGGCTTCGACGAGCAGTACTTC.

This clonotype appeared a few times. Here the CDR3 reads CAWSVQDGRDTQYF. As DNA, the CDR3 is TGTGCCTGGAGTGTACAGGACGGGAGAGATACGCAGTATTTT. The chain carries TRBV30 and TRBJ2-3, with a weak D call TRBD2 (6 bases). Deletions cut 0 bases from V and 5 bases from J, with 12 bases between. Germline V lookup: CDR1 GTSNPN, CDR2 SVGIG (reference sequence). The length of the CDR3 is 14 residues.

The chain combines TRBV2 with TRBJ2-2; D is ambiguous. Germline V CDR1 and CDR2: SNHLY, FYNNEI. This CDR3 comprises 14 residues. V was shortened by 6 bases and J by 3 bases, with 11 bases between the two germline ends. The CDR3 region has the DNA TGTGCCAGCAGCCTGAACCATTACACCGGGGAGCTGTTTTTT. Amino acid sequence: CASSLNHYTGELFF.

The chain links TRBV5-1 to TRBJ1-4; the D is unclear. The CDR3 runs to 15 residues. Germline CDR1 is SGHRS and CDR2 is YFSETQ. Trimming pared 4 bases from V and 0 bases from J, leaving 10 bases between. CDR3 amino acids: CASSQGPATNEKLFF. CDR3 coding DNA: TGCGCCAGCAGCCAAGGACCGGCAACTAATGAAAAACTGTTTTTT.

This chain connects TRBV12-3 or TRBV12-4 to TRBJ2-3; a possible D gene is TRBD2 (5 bases). The CDR3 has 13 residues. V was clipped by 3 bases and J by 6 bases, with 10 bases between them. The CDR3 DNA sequence: TGTGCCAGCAGTTTTAGTACGGGGGATACGCAGTATTTT. It is translated as CASSFSTGDTQYF.

This clonotype was seen only once. The gene calls are TRBV5-1 and TRBJ2-4; a weak D match, TRBD2 (6 bases). Germline CDR1 and CDR2: SGHRS and YFSETQ. The CDR3 runs to 15 residues. The V end was cut by 1 base, the J end by 0 bases, with 8 bases between. The DNA for the CDR3 is TGCGCCAGCAGCTTGAGTAGCGGAGCCAAAAACATTCAGTACTTC. Amino acids: CASSLSSGAKNIQYF.

This clonotype was recorded at least ten times. The chain uses TRBV24-1 and TRBJ1-5, with TRBD1 identical over 8 bases. The V gene end was trimmed by 1 base and the J gene end by 9 bases; junction bases not matched to a gene: 4. Per germline, CDR1 KGHDR and CDR2 SFDVKD. The CDR3 is made up of 14 amino acids. CDR3 protein: CATSDFGTGRPQHF. The CDR3 DNA is TGTGCCACCAGTGATTTTGGGACAGGTCGGCCCCAGCATTTT.

In this sample, this clonotype turned up many times. The chain combines TRBV18 with TRBJ2-5; TRBD1 might be the D (6 bases). The V end was cut by 8 bases, the J end by 4 bases, with 14 bases between. The germline gives CDR1 KGHSH, CDR2 LQKENI. The length of the CDR3 is 13 residues. The CDR3 here is CASTQTGRETQYF. CDR3 DNA: TGTGCCAGCACTCAAACAGGGAGAGAGACCCAGTACTTC.

This clonotype occurred many times. The CDR3 DNA sequence: TGTGCCAGCAGCTCCCGTCTGGGGCAGTTCTTC. Its protein product is CASSSRLGQFF. The rearrangement joins TRBV7-2 to TRBJ2-1; D ambiguous. There are 11 residues in the CDR3. The V gene lost 4 bases and the J gene lost 12 bases, with 10 bases spanning the gap. Germline loops: CDR1 SGHTA, CDR2 FQGNSA. The full variable domain, completed using reference TRBV7-2 and TRBJ2-1, is GAGVSQSPSNKVTEKGKDVELRCDPISGHTALYWYRQSLGQGLEFLIYFQGNSAPDKSGLPSDRFSAERTGGSVSTLTIQRTQQEDSAVYLCASSSRLGQFFGPGTRLTVL.

The CDR3 loop is CAWRGGTYNEQFF. In nucleotides, the CDR3 is TGTGCCTGGAGAGGGGGGACTTACAATGAGCAGTTCTTC. The V call is TRBV30, the J call TRBJ2-1; D assignment may be TRBD1 or TRBD2 (6 bases each). Germline V CDR1 and CDR2: GTSNPN, SVGIG (reference sequence). The CDR3 spans 13 residues. V lost 3 bases, J lost 4 bases, and 10 bases lay in between.